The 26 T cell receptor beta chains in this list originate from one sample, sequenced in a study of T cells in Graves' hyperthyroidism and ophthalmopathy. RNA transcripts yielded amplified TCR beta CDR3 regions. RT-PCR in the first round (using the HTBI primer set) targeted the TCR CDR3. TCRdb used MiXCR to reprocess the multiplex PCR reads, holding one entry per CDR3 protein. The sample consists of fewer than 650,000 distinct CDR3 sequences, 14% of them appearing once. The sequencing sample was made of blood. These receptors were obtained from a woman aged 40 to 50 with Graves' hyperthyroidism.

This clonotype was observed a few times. The CDR3 nucleotides are TGTGCCAGCCGTGACGATGGGCAGATCACCTACGAGCAGTACTTC. It is translated as CASRDDGQITYEQYF. This sequence joins TRBV6-2 or TRBV6-3 and TRBJ2-7, with D uncertain. Germline V lookup: CDR1 MNHEY, CDR2 SVGEGT. The ends were cut back, 8 bases at V and 2 bases at J, with 19 bases in the middle. The CDR3 runs 15 residues.

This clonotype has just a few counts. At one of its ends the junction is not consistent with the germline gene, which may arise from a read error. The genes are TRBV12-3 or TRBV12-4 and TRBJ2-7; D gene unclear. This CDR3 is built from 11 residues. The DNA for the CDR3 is TGTGCCAGCAGTTCTTACTACGAGCGGTACTTC. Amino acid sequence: CASSSYYERYF.

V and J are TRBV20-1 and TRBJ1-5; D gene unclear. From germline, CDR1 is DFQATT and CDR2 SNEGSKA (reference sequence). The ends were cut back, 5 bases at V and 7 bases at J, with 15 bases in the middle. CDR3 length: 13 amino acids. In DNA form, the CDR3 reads TGCAGTGCTTACGGCTCTGTTTTCCAGCCCCAGCATTTT. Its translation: CSAYGSVFQPQHF.

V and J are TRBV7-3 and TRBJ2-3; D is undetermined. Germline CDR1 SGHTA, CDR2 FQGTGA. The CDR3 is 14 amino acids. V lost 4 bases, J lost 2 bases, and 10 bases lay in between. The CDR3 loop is CASSSGVNTDTQYF. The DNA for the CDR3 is TGTGCCAGCAGCTCCGGAGTGAACACAGATACGCAGTATTTT. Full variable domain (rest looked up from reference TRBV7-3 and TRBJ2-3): GAGVSQTPSNKVTEKGKYVELRCDPISGHTALYWYRQSLGQGPEFLIYFQGTGAADDSGLPNDRFFAVRPEGSVSTLKIQRTERGDSAVYLCASSSGVNTDTQYFGPGTRLTVL.

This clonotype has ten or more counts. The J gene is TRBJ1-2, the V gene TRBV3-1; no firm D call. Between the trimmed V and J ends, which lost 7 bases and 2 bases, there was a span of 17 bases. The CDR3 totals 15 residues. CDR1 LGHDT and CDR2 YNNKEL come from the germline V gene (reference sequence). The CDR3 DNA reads TGTGCCAGCAACGGAAAGGGCACCAAAAACTATGGCTACACCTTC. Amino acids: CASNGKGTKNYGYTF.

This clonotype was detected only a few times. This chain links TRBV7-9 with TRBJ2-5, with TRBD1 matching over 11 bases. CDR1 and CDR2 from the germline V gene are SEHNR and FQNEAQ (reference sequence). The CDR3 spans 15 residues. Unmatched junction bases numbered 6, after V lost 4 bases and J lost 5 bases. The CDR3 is CASSSGGQGVETQYF. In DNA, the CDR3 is TGTGCCAGCAGCTCCGGGGGACAGGGGGTGGAGACCCAGTACTTC.

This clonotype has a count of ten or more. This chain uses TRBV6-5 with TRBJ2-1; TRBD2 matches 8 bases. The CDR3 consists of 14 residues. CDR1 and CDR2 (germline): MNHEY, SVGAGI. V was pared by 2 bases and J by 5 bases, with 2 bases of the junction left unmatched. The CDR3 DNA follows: TGTGCCAGCAGTTACGGCGGGAGGCACAATGAGCAGTTCTTC. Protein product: CASSYGGRHNEQFF.

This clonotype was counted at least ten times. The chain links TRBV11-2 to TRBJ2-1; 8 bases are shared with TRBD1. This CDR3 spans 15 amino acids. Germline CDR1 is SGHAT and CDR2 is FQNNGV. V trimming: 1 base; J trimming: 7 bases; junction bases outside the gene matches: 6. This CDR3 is CASSLGGTGGNEQFF. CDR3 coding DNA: TGTGCCAGCAGCTTAGGGGGGACAGGAGGGAATGAGCAGTTCTTC. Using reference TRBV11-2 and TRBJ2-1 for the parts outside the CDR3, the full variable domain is EAGVAQSPRYKIIEKRQSVAFWCNPISGHATLYWYQQILGQGPKLLIQFQNNGVVDDSQLPKDRFSAERLKGVDSTLKIQPAKLEDSAVYLCASSLGGTGGNEQFFGPGTRLTVL.

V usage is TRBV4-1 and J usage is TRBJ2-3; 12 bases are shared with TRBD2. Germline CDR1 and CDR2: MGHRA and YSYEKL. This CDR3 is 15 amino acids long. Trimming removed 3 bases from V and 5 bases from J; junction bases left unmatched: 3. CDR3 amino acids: CASSHAGLAGDTQYF. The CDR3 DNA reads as TGCGCCAGCAGCCATGCGGGACTAGCGGGAGATACGCAGTATTTT.

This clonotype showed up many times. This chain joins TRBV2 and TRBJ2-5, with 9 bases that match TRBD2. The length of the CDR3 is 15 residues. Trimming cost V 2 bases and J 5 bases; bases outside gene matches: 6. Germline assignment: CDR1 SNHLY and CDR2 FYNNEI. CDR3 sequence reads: CASSERTAGGETQYF. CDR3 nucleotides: TGTGCCAGCAGTGAACGGACAGCGGGGGGCGAGACCCAGTACTTC.

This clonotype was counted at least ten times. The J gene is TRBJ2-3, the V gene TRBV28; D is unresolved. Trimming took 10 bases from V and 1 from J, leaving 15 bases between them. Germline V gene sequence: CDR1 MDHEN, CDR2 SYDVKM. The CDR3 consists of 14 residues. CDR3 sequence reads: CATLDSLGTDTQYF. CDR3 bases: TGTGCCACCCTGGATAGCCTAGGCACAGATACGCAGTATTTT.

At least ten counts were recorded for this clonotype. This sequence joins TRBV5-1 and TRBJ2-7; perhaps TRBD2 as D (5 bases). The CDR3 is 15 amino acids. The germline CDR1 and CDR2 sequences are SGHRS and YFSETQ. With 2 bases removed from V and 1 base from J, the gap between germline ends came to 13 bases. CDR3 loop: CASSFDPGGSYEQYF. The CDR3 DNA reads TGCGCCAGCAGCTTCGACCCGGGCGGGTCCTACGAGCAGTACTTC. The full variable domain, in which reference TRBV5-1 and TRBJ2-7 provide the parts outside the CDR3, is KAGVTQTPRYLIKTRGQQVTLSCSPISGHRSVSWYQQTPGQGLQFLFEYFSETQRNKGNFPGRFSGRQFSNSRSEMNVSTLELGDSALYLCASSFDPGGSYEQYFGPGTRLTVT.

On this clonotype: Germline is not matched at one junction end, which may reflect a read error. The CDR3 is CANSTLNQPQHF. The CDR3 DNA reads TGTGCCAACAGTACCTTAAACCAGCCCCAGCATTTT. The chain is built from TRBV27 and TRBJ1-5; D gene ambiguous. The CDR3 is made up of 12 amino acids. CDR1 and CDR2 (germline): MNHEY, SMNVEV (reference sequence).

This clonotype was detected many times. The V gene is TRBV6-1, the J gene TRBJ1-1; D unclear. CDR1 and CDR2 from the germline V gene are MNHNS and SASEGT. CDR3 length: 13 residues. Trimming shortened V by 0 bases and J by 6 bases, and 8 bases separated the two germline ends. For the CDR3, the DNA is TGTGCCAGCAGTGAAGCGAGGGTCTCTGAAGCTTTCTTT. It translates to CASSEARVSEAFF.

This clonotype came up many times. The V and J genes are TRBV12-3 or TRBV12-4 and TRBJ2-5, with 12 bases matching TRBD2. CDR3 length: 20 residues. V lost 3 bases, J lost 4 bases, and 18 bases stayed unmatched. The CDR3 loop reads CASSFRRNWTSGIVRETQYF. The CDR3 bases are TGTGCCAGCAGTTTCAGGAGGAACTGGACTAGCGGGATTGTGAGAGAGACCCAGTACTTC.

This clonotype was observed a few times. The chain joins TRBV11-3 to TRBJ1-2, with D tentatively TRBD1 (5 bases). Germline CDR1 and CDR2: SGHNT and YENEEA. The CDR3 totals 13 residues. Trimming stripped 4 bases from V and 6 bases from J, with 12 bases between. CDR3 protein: CASSWGGTDGYTF. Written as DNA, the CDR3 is TGTGCCAGCAGCTGGGGGGGTACCGATGGCTACACCTTC.

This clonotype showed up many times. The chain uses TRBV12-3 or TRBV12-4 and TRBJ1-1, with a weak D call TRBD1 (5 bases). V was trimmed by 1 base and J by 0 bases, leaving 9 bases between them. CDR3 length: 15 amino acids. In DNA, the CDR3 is TGTGCCAGCAGTTTAGGGGGGACCATGAACACTGAAGCTTTCTTT. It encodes CASSLGGTMNTEAFF.

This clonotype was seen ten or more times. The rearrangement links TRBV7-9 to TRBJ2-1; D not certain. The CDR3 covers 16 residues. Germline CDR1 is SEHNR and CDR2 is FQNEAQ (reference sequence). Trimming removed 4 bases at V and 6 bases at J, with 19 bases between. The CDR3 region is CASSSQTRSSGNEQFF. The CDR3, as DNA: TGTGCCAGCAGCTCCCAGACTCGATCATCCGGCAATGAGCAGTTCTTC.

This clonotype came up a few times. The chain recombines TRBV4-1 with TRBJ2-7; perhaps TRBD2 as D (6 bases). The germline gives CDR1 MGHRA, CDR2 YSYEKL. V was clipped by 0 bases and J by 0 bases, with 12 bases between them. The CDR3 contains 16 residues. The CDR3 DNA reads TGCGCCAGCAGCCAAGAACCGTACGGGAGCTCCTACGAGCAGTACTTC. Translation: CASSQEPYGSSYEQYF.

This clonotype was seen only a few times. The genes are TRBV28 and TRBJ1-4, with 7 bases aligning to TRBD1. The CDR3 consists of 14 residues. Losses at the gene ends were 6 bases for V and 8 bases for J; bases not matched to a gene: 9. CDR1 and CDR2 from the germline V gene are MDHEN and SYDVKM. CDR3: CASSPTGRLEKLFF. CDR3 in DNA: TGTGCCAGCAGCCCGACAGGGAGGTTAGAAAAACTGTTTTTT.

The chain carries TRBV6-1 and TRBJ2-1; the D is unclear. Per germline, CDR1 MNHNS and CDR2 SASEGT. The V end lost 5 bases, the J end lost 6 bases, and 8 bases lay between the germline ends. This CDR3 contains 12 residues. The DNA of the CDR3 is TGTGCCAGCAGTTATGTCGGCAATGAGCAGTTCTTC. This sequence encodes CASSYVGNEQFF.

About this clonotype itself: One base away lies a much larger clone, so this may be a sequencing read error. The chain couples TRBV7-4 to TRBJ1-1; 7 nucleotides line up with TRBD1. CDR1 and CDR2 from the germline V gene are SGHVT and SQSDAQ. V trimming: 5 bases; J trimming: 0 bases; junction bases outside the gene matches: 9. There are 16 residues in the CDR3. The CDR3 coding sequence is TGTGCCAGCAGCCTACCGGGACAGAGAATGAACACTGAAGCTTTCTTT. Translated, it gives CASSLPGQRMNTEAFF.

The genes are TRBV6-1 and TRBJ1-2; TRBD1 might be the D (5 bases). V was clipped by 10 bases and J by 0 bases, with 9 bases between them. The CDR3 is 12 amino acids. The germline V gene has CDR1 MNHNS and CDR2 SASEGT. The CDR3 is CATSDTNYGYTF. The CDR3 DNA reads TGTGCCACCTCGGACACTAACTATGGCTACACCTTC.

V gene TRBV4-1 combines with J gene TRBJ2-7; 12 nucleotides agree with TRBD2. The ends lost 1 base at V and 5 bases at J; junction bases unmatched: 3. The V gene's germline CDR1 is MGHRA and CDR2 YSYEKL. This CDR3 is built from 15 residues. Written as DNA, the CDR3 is TGCGCCAGCAGCCAAGTGCTAGCGGGAGGGCACGAGCAGTACTTC. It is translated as CASSQVLAGGHEQYF.

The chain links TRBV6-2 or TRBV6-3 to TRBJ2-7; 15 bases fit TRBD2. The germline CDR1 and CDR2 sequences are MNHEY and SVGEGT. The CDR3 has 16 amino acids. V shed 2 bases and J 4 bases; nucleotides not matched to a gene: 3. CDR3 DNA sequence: TGTGCCAGCAGTTACCCAGGACTAGCGGGAGGGTACGAGCAGTACTTC. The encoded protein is CASSYPGLAGGYEQYF.

The CDR3 sequence: CAISESGRGGSGANVLTF. Here the CDR3 DNA reads TGTGCCATCAGTGAGTCAGGAAGGGGGGGCTCTGGGGCCAACGTCCTGACTTTC. The chain couples TRBV10-3 to TRBJ2-6, with D possibly TRBD2 on 7 matching bases. There are 18 residues in the CDR3. The germline V gene has CDR1 ENHRY and CDR2 SYGVKD. Trimming removed 0 bases at V and 0 bases at J, with 12 bases between.